These 16 T cell receptor beta chains came from one sample sequenced in a study of OX40 agonist ivuxolimab in advanced cancers. Method: immunoSEQ multiplex PCR; TCRdb's copy keeps in-frame clones and lacks some. The data show 60,000 to 65,000 clones, with more than 85% seen just once and roughly 0.45% held by the top ten. The source material was CD4+ or CD8+ T cells sorted from blood, sampled in a trial of the OX40 agonist ivuxolimab. The receptors were sampled from an adult with an advanced solid tumor such as melanoma, head and neck, liver or kidney cancer.

The J gene is TRBJ1-2, the V gene TRBV15, with D uncertain. V was clipped by 1 base and J by 6 bases, with 18 bases between them. Looked up from germline, CDR1 is LNHNV and CDR2 is YYDKDF (reference sequence). The length of the CDR3 is 16 residues. The DNA of the CDR3 is TGTGCCACCAGCAGAGGGCAGGCCTCACCTCGGGATGGCTACACCTTC. It translates to CATSRGQASPRDGYTF.

This clone occurred a few times. The V call is TRBV18, the J call TRBJ1-2; TRBD1 matches 10 bases. The ends lost 6 bases at V and 3 bases at J; junction bases unmatched: 7. The length of the CDR3 is 15 residues. Germline lookup yields CDR1 KGHSH and CDR2 LQKENI. The CDR3 spells CASSTTGGVDYGYTF. CDR3 in DNA: TGTGCCAGCTCCACGACAGGGGGCGTAGACTATGGCTACACCTTC.

The genes are TRBV10-1 and TRBJ2-5; D may be TRBD1 or TRBD2 (5 bases each). CDR3 length equals 13 residues. V was trimmed by 6 bases and J by 3 bases, leaving 11 bases between them. Per the germline V gene, CDR1 is WNHNN and CDR2 is SYGVQD (reference sequence). The CDR3 sequence is CASSRDAKETQYF. The CDR3 DNA is TGCGCCAGCAGCCGGGACGCAAAAGAGACCCAGTACTTC.

J is TRBJ1-1 and V is TRBV29-1; D call uncertain. The V and J ends lost 5 bases and 3 bases respectively, with 7 bases between them. This CDR3 has 11 residues. CDR1 is SQVTM and CDR2 is ANQGSEA in the germline V gene. CDR3 residues: CSVLSYTEAFF. The CDR3 DNA follows: TGCAGCGTTCTCTCTTACACTGAAGCTTTCTTT.

This chain links TRBV6-6 with TRBJ2-2, with 9 bases identical to TRBD1. CDR1 MNHNY and CDR2 SVGAGI come from the germline V gene (reference sequence). The CDR3 loop spans 15 amino acids. V trimming: 6 bases; J trimming: 6 bases; junction bases outside the gene matches: 8. The DNA of the CDR3 is TGTGCCAGCAGCCTAGGGACAGGGACCGCCGGGGAGCTGTTTTTT. Amino acids: CASSLGTGTAGELFF.

V and J are TRBV5-1 and TRBJ2-7; D possibly corresponds to TRBD1 (6 bases). CDR3 size: 15 residues. Germline V gives CDR1 SGHRS, CDR2 YFSETQ. V dropped 4 bases and J dropped 2 bases, with 16 bases sitting between them. The CDR3 nucleotides are TGCGCCAGCAGCCAGGACAGTTCGAGCACCTACGAGCAGTACTTC. Residues: CASSQDSSSTYEQYF.

This chain links TRBV19 with TRBJ1-5; perhaps TRBD1 as D (6 bases). CDR3 length equals 15 residues. The germline V and J ends were trimmed by 1 base and 2 bases, with 9 bases remaining between them. Germline loops: CDR1 LNHDA, CDR2 SQIVND (reference sequence). The CDR3 DNA follows: TGTGCCAGTAGTATAGGCAGGGGAGGCAATCAGCCCCAGCATTTT. As protein: CASSIGRGGNQPQHF. Drawing the rest from reference TRBV19 and TRBJ1-5, the complete variable domain is DGGITQSPKYLFRKEGQNVTLSCEQNLNHDAMYWYRQDPGQGLRLIYYSQIVNDFQKGDIAEGYSVSREKKESFPLTVTSAQKNPTAFYLCASSIGRGGNQPQHFGDGTRLSIL.

The chain employs TRBV7-2 and TRBJ2-3; D not resolved. This CDR3 has 12 residues. CDR1 is SGHTA and CDR2 is FQGNSA in the germline V gene. Between the trimmed V and J ends, which lost 1 base and 5 bases, there was a span of 4 bases. Here the CDR3 reads CASSLGVDTQYF. The CDR3 DNA follows: TGTGCCAGCAGCTTAGGGGTAGATACGCAGTATTTT. Drawing the rest from reference TRBV7-2 and TRBJ2-3, the complete variable domain is GAGVSQSPSNKVTEKGKDVELRCDPISGHTALYWYRQSLGQGLEFLIYFQGNSAPDKSGLPSDRFSAERTGGSVSTLTIQRTQQEDSAVYLCASSLGVDTQYFGPGTRLTVL.

V is TRBV27 and J is TRBJ2-7, with 9 positions matching TRBD1. The germline CDR1 and CDR2 sequences are MNHEY and SMNVEV (reference sequence). This CDR3 has 15 residues. The V segment lost 2 bases and the J segment 2 bases; nucleotides outside the gene matches: 4. Here the CDR3 reads CASSLPGQGTYEQYF. In DNA, the CDR3 is TGTGCCAGCAGTTTACCGGGACAGGGTACCTACGAGCAGTACTTC.

The rearrangement links TRBV30 to TRBJ2-7; 8 bases are a match to TRBD1. V shed 4 bases, J shed 3 bases, and the junction held 8 bases outside the gene matches. The CDR3 has 14 residues. Looked up from germline, CDR1 is GTSNPN and CDR2 is SVGIG (reference sequence). The CDR3 sequence is CAWNTGQGGYEQYF. The CDR3 DNA follows: TGTGCCTGGAACACTGGACAGGGTGGCTACGAGCAGTACTTC.

The chain combines TRBV7-9 with TRBJ1-2; D is ambiguous. From germline, CDR1 is SEHNR and CDR2 FQNEAQ (reference sequence). V was shortened by 2 bases and J by 3 bases, with 10 bases between the two germline ends. The CDR3 extends over 14 amino acids. The CDR3 loop reads CASSLKDFYYGYTF. CDR3 bases: TGTGCCAGCAGCTTAAAGGACTTTTACTATGGCTACACCTTC.

This chain uses TRBV6-5 with TRBJ2-7; D possibly corresponds to TRBD1 (5 bases). The germline gives CDR1 MNHEY, CDR2 SVGAGI. CDR3 length: 15 residues. Trimming took off 0 bases at V and 3 bases at J, with 12 bases between the two ends. The CDR3 nucleotides are TGTGCCAGCAGTTACTCATTCAGGGTTAACTACGAGCAGTACTTC. It codes for CASSYSFRVNYEQYF.

The chain recombines TRBV10-3 with TRBJ2-2, with 8 bases aligning to TRBD1. This CDR3 is built from 14 residues. Germline lookup yields CDR1 ENHRY and CDR2 SYGVKD. V gave up 7 bases and J gave up 3 bases; unmatched junction bases: 4. CDR3 loop: CAITPTGDTGELFF. CDR3 nucleotides: TGTGCCATCACTCCGACAGGGGACACCGGGGAGCTGTTTTTT.

This sequence joins TRBV6-5 and TRBJ1-1, with 9 bases aligning to TRBD1. There are 14 residues in the CDR3. Germline V gene data show CDR1 as MNHEY and CDR2 as SVGAGI. Losses at the gene ends were 6 bases for V and 1 base for J; bases not matched to a gene: 3. CDR3 nucleotide sequence: TGTGCCAGCAGAGGGACAGGGTGGAACACTGAAGCTTTCTTT. It encodes CASRGTGWNTEAFF.

This sequence joins TRBV30 and TRBJ1-1; tentatively, D is TRBD1 (5 bases). The CDR3 runs to 20 residues. Germline V gene data show CDR1 as GTSNPN and CDR2 as SVGIG (reference sequence). The ends were cut back, 0 bases at V and 0 bases at J, with 26 bases in the middle. In DNA, the CDR3 is TGTGCCTGGAGTGTATTAGGTCCTATAGGGGACCCAACTATGAACACTGAAGCTTTCTTT. Translating it yields CAWSVLGPIGDPTMNTEAFF.

This chain joins TRBV5-6 and TRBJ1-2, with a tentative D call TRBD1 (5 bases). The CDR3 has 13 residues. Per germline, CDR1 SGHDT and CDR2 YYEEEE. Trimming removed 0 bases at V and 6 bases at J, with 9 bases between. In DNA, the CDR3 is TGTGCCAGCAGCTTGGTGGCAGGGCATGGCTACACCTTC. Protein sequence: CASSLVAGHGYTF.